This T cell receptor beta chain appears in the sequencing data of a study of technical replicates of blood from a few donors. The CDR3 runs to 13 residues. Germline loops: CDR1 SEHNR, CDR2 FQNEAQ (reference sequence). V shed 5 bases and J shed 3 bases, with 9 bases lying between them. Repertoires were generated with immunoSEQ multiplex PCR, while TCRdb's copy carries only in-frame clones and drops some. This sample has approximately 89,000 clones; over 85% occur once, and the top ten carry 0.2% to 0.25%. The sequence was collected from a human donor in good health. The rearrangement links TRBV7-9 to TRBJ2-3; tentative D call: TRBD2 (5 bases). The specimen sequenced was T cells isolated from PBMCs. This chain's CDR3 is CASSRTGTDTQYF. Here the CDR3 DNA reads TGTGCCAGCAGCCGCACGGGGACAGATACGCAGTATTTT.